This T cell receptor (beta chain) was obtained from a study of shared clonotypes between healthy human individuals. Turning to the study itself: Each donor had three CD4 naive, three CD4 memory, two CD8 naive and one CD8 memory plate.

The assay used deep level. Clones were sequenced by immunoSEQ multiplex PCR, and TCRdb holds only the in-frame ones, with some missing. Counted here are over a million clones, 75% to 85% occurring once; the ten biggest clones make up under 0.65%. The CDR3 contains 10 residues. Trimming took 8 bases from V and 6 from J, leaving 7 bases between them. The material sequenced was memory CD4+ T cells from PBMCs. The subset here: CD45RA-negative fraction. J is TRBJ2-3 and V is TRBV5-3; D remains unclear. TRBV5-3 belongs to the ORF category, with a function that is uncertain. The sequence came from a man between 18 and 35 years old in good health. Some clones in this sample may be carry-over from other donors' samples. CDR3 amino acids: CASPGDTQYF. The CDR3 DNA reads as TGTGCCAGCCCCGGTGATACGCAGTATTTT.